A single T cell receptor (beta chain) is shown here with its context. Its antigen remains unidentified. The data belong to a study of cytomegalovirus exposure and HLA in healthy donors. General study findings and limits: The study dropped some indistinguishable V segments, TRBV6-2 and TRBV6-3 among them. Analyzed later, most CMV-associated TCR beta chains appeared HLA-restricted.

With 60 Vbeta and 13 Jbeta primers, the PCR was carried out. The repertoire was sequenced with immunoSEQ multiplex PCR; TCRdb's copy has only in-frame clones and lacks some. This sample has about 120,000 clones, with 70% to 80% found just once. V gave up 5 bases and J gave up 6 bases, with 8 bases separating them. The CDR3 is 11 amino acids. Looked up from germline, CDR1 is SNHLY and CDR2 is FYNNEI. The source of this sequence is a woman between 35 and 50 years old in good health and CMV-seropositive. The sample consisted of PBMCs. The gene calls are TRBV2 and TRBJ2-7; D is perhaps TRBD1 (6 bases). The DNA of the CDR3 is TGTGCCAGCAGTTACAGGGTCGAGCAGTACTTC. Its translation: CASSYRVEQYF. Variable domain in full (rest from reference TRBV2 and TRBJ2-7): EPEVTQTPSHQVTQMGQEVILRCVPISNHLYFYWYRQILGQKVEFLVSFYNNEISEKSEIFDDQFSVERPDGSNFTLKIRSTKLEDSAMYFCASSYRVEQYFGPGTRLTVT.